This T cell receptor (beta chain) was obtained from a study of blood T cell repertoires in COVID-19. TCRdb keeps only in-frame clones here, not all; method: immunoSEQ multiplex PCR. Seen here are 200,000 to 250,000 clones, about four fifths observed once, and the top ten hold 1.3%. The germline V gene has CDR1 SGHTA and CDR2 FQGTGA. With 2 bases removed from V and 6 bases from J, the gap between germline ends came to 14 bases. The CDR3 runs to 15 residues. This clone appeared a single time. The V and J genes are TRBV7-3 and TRBJ2-1, with D possibly matching TRBD2 (5 bases). This clonotype originated in a woman in her forties with acute COVID-19. Sequenced: PBMCs or T cells enriched from blood (not recorded which). The CDR3 nucleotides are TGTGCCAGCAGCTTATTAGCAGGAGGTCCCAATGAGCAGTTCTTC. This codes for CASSLLAGGPNEQFF.